This TCR beta chain emerged from a study of T cells in Graves' hyperthyroidism and ophthalmopathy. For the study at large: Peripheral blood samples were taken at initial diagnosis, prior to any treatment.

Germline values: CDR1 SGHTA, CDR2 FQGNSA. The V segment lost 4 bases and the J segment 1 base; nucleotides outside the gene matches: 5. The CDR3 runs 16 residues. Amplified TCR beta CDR3 regions came from RNA transcripts. Carried out on the TCR CDR3, a first-round RT-PCR used the HTBI primer set. MiXCR was run by TCRdb on the multiplex PCR reads, yielding one entry per CDR3 protein. This sample yields 300,000 to 450,000 distinct CDR3 sequences, of which roughly 15% are seen a single time; roughly a fifth belongs to the top ten. Study-wide results and limits: Also found in blood were most expanded thyroid clonotypes above 0.001. In simple terms, a model built on 13 V-J features told ophthalmopathy apart from stable hyperthyroidism.

This clonotype was picked up many times. Its antigen is not known. The chain couples TRBV7-2 to TRBJ2-2, with 8 bases lining up with TRBD1. The source of this sequence is a woman aged 25 to 39 with Graves' ophthalmopathy. The source material was blood. Here the CDR3 DNA reads TGTGCCAGCAGCTCCCCACAGGGGGGGAACACCGGGGAGCTGTTTTTT. Protein: CASSSPQGGNTGELFF.